This T cell receptor (beta chain) was captured in a study of CD8+ T cells in alopecia areata. Germline V gene data show CDR1 as SGHAT and CDR2 as FQNNGV. CDR3 size: 15 residues. Trimming took off 1 base at V and 0 bases at J, with 10 bases between the two ends. This clone has a single count. Treatment meaning: oral pan-JAK inhibitor, 5-10 mg twice daily. RNA, once extracted, was reverse transcribed into cDNA for use as the sequencing template. Here immunoSEQ multiplex PCR was the method, and the copy in TCRdb shows in-frame clones only, minus some. This sample has 210,000 or so clones, with roughly 66% found just once.

This clonotype was obtained from a human donor with alopecia areata. The rearrangement joins TRBV11-2 to TRBJ2-7, with D tentatively TRBD1 or TRBD2 (6 bases each). The specimen was CD4+ T cells sorted from blood, collected between weeks 44 and 45, from a patient treated with tofacitinib. The CDR3 DNA reads as TGTGCCAGCAGCTTAGTAGGGGGGTCCTCCTACGAGCAGTACTTC. Translating it yields CASSLVGGSSYEQYF.